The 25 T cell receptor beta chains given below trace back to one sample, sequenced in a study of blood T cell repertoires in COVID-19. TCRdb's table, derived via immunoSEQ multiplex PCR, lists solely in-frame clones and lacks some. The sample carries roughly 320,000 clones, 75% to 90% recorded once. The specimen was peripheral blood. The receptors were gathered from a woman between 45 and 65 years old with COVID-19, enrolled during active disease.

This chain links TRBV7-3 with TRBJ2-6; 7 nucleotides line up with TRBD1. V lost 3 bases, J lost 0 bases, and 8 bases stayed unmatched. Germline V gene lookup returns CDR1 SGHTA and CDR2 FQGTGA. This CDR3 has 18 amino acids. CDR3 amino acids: CASSLTTGPNSGANVLTF. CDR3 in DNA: TGTGCCAGCAGCTTGACGACAGGGCCCAACTCTGGGGCCAACGTCCTGACTTTC.

The CDR3 DNA reads as TGTGCCAGCAGAGCTACAGGGCTCAGCACTGAAGCTTTCTTT. Translating it yields CASRATGLSTEAFF. The chain couples TRBV5-4 to TRBJ1-1; perhaps TRBD1 as D (6 bases). The CDR3 covers 14 residues. The V gene's germline CDR1 is SGHNT and CDR2 YYREEE (reference sequence). V was cut by 5 bases and J by 4 bases, with 15 bases left in between.

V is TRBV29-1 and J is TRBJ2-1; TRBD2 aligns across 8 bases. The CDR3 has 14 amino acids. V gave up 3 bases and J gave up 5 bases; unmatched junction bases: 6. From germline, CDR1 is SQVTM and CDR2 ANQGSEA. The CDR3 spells CSVEGGRNHNEQFF. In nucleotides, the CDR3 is TGCAGCGTTGAGGGCGGGAGGAACCACAATGAGCAGTTCTTC.

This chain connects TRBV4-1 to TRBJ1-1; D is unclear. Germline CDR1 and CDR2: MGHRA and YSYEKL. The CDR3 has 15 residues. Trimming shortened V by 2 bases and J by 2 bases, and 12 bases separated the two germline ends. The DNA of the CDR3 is TGCGCCAGCAGCCAATTCCCCGGTTCCAACACTGAAGCTTTCTTT. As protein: CASSQFPGSNTEAFF.

This CDR3 is CATRGGTSAYNEQFF. DNA of the CDR3: TGTGCCACCCGGGGTGGGACTAGCGCCTACAATGAGCAGTTCTTC. The chain uses TRBV25-1 and TRBJ2-1; 10 positions match TRBD2. With V trimmed by 10 bases and J by 2 bases, 8 bases remained unmatched. The CDR3 is 15 residues long. The V gene's germline CDR1 is MGHDK and CDR2 SYGVNS.

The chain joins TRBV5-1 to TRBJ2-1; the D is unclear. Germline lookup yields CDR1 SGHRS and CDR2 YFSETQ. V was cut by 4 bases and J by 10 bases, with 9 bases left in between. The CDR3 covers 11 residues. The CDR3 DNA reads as TGCGCCAGCAGCAACAGTGGCGAGCAGTTCTTC. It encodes CASSNSGEQFF. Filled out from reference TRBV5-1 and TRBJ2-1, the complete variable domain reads KAGVTQTPRYLIKTRGQQVTLSCSPISGHRSVSWYQQTPGQGLQFLFEYFSETQRNKGNFPGRFSGRQFSNSRSEMNVSTLELGDSALYLCASSNSGEQFFGPGTRLTVL.

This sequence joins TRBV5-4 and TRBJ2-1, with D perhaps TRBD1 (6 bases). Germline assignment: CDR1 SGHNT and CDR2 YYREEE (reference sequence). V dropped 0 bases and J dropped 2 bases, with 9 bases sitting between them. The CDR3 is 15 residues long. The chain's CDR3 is CASSLAQGAYNEQFF. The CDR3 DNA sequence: TGTGCCAGCAGCTTGGCACAGGGTGCCTACAATGAGCAGTTCTTC.

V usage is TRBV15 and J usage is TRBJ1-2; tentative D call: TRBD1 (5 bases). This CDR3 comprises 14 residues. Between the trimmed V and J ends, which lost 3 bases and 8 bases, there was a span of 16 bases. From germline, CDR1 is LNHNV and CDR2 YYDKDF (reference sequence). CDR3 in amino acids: CATSSYQGREGYTF. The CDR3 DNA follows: TGTGCCACCAGCAGTTATCAGGGACGGGAGGGCTACACCTTC.

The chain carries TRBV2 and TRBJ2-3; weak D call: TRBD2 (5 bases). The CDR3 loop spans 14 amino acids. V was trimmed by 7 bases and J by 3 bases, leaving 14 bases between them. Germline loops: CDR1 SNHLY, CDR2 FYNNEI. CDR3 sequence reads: CASKSMGGTDTQYF. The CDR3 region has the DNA TGTGCCAGCAAATCAATGGGCGGGACAGATACGCAGTATTTT.

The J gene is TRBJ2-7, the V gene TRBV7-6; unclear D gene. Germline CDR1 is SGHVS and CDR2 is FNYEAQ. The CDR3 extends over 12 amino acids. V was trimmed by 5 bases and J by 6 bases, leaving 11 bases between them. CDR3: CASSTSSSEQYF. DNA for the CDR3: TGTGCCAGCAGCACCAGTAGCAGCGAGCAGTACTTC.

CDR3 in amino acids: CASSVDVSGTGKTQYF. CDR3 nucleotides: TGTGCCAGCAGCGTAGACGTTAGCGGGACTGGGAAGACCCAGTACTTC. The chain joins TRBV9 to TRBJ2-5, with TRBD2 matching over 8 bases. Per the germline V gene, CDR1 is SGDLS and CDR2 is YYNGEE. This CDR3 contains 16 residues. After removal of 0 bases from V and 6 bases from J, the junction contained 10 bases not matched to a gene.

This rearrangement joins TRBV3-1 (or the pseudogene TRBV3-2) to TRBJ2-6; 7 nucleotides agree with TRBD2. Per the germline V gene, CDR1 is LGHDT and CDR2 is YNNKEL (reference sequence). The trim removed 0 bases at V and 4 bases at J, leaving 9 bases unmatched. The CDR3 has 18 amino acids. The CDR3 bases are TGTGCCAGCAGCCAAGAAACAGACGGACTAGGGGGGGCCAACGTCCTGACTTTC. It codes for CASSQETDGLGGANVLTF.

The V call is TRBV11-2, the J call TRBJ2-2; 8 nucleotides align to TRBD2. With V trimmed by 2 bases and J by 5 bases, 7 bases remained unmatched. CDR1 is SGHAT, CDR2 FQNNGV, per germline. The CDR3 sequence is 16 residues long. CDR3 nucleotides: TGTGCCAGCAGCTTAATCCTAGCGGGTTTGACCGGGGAGCTGTTTTTT. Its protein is CASSLILAGLTGELFF.

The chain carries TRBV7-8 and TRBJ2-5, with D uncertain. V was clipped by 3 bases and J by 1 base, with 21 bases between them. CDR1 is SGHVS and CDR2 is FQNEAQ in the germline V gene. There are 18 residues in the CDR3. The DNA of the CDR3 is TGTGCCAGCAGCTTCGTCGAGACTGCCTTATACACCCAAGAGACCCAGTACTTC. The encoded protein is CASSFVETALYTQETQYF.

DNA of the CDR3: TGCGCCAGCAGCCTAGGGGCCGACGCCGGGGAGCTGTTTTTT. It yields the protein CASSLGADAGELFF. The V call is TRBV5-1, the J call TRBJ2-2, with D possibly being TRBD1 (5 bases). The CDR3 is 14 residues long. V lost 4 bases and J lost 6, with 13 bases in between. The germline gives CDR1 SGHRS, CDR2 YFSETQ.

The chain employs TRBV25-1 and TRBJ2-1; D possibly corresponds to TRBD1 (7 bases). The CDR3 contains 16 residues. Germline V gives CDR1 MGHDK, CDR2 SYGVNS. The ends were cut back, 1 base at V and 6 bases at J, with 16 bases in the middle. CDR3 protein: CASSEFLRGRINEQFF. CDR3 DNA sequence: TGTGCCAGCAGTGAATTCCTCAGGGGGAGGATCAATGAGCAGTTCTTC. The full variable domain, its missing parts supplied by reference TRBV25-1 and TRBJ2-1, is EADIYQTPRYLVIGTGKKITLECSQTMGHDKMYWYQQDPGMELHLIHYSYGVNSTEKGDLSSESTVSRIRTEHFPLTLESARPSHTSQYLCASSEFLRGRINEQFFGPGTRLTVL.

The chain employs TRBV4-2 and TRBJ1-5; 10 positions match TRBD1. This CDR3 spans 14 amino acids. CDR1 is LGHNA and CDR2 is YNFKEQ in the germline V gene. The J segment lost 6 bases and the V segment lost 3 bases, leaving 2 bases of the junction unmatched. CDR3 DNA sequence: TGTGCCAGCAGCCAGAGGACAGGGGGTCAGCCCCAGCATTTT. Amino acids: CASSQRTGGQPQHF.

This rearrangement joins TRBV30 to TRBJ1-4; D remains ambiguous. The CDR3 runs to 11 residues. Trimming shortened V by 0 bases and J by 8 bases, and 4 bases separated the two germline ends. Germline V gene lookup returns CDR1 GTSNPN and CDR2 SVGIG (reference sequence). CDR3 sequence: CAWSVAEKLFF. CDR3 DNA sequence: TGTGCCTGGAGTGTAGCCGAAAAACTGTTTTTT.

CDR3 residues: CASSEGQGSYNEQFF. Here the CDR3 DNA reads TGTGCCAGCAGTGAGGGACAGGGTTCCTACAATGAGCAGTTCTTC. The rearrangement uses TRBV2 and TRBJ2-1, with 9 bases matching TRBD1. In germline, CDR1 is SNHLY, CDR2 FYNNEI. V gave up 3 bases and J gave up 1 base; unmatched junction bases: 1. The CDR3 is 15 amino acids.

The CDR3: CASSRDRGRGFGYTF. The CDR3 coding sequence is TGTGCCAGCAGCCGGGACAGGGGTCGTGGGTTTGGCTACACCTTC. The rearrangement uses TRBV13 and TRBJ1-2; 10 bases fit TRBD1. This CDR3 contains 15 residues. V shed 5 bases, J shed 7 bases, and the junction held 10 bases outside the gene matches. The germline CDR1 and CDR2 sequences are PRHDT and FYEKMQ (reference sequence).

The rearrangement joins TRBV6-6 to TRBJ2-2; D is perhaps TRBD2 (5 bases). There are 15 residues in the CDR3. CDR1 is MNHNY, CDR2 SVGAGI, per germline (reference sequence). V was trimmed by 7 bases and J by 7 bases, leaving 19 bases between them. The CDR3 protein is CASKQSREFGGELFF. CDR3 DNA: TGTGCCAGCAAACAGTCAAGGGAGTTTGGCGGGGAGCTGTTTTTT.

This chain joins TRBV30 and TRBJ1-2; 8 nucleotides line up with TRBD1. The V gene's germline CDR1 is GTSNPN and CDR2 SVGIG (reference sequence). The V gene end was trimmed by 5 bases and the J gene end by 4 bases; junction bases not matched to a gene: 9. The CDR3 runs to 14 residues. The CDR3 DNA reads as TGTGCCTGGTCAGCCGGACAGGGAGCCTATGGCTACACCTTC. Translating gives CAWSAGQGAYGYTF.

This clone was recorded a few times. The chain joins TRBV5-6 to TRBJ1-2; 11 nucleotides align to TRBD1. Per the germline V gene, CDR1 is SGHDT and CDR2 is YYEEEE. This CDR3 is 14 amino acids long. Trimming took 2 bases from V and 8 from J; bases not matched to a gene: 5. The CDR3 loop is CASSLGQGAGGYTF. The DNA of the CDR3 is TGTGCCAGCAGCTTAGGACAGGGGGCCGGCGGCTACACCTTC.

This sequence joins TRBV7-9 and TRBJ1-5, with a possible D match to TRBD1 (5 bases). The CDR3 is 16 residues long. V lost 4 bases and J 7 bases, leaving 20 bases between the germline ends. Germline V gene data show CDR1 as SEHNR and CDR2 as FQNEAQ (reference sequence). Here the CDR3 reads CASSSVAGGSVQPQHF. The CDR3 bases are TGTGCCAGCAGCTCAGTTGCGGGGGGTAGCGTGCAGCCCCAGCATTTT.

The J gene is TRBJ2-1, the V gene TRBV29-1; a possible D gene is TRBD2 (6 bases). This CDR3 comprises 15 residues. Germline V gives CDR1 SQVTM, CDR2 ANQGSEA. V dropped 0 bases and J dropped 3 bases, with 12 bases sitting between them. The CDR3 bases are TGCAGCGTTGAAGATGGGCGGGAACGCTACAATGAGCAGTTCTTC. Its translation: CSVEDGRERYNEQFF.